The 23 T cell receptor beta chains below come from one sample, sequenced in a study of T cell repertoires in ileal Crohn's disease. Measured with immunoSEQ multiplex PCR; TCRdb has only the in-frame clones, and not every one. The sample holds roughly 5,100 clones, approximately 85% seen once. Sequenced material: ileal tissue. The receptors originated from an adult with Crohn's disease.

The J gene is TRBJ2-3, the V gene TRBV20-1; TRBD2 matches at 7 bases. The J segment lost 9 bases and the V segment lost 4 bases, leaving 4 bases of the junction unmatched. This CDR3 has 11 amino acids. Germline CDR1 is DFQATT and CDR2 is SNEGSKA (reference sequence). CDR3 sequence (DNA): TGCAGTGCTACTGAGCGGGACACGCAGTATTTT. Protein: CSATERDTQYF.

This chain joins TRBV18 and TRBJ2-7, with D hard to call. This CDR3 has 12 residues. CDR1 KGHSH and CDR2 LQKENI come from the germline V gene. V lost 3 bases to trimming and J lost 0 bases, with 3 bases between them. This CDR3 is CASSPSSYEQYF. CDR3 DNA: TGTGCCAGCTCACCCAGCTCCTACGAGCAGTACTTC.

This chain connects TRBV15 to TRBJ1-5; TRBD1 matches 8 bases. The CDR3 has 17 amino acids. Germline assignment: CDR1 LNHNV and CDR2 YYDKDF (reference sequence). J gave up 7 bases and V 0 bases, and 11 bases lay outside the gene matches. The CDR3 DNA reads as TGTGCCACCAGCAGAGAGGGACAGGTCAATAGGGTGCAGCCCCAGCATTTT. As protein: CATSREGQVNRVQPQHF.

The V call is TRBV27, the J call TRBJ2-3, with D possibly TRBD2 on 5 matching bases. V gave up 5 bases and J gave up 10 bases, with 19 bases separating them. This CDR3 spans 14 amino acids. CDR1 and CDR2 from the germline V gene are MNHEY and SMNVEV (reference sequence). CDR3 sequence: CASSNLDDYFPQYF. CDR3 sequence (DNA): TGTGCCAGCAGTAACCTAGACGACTACTTTCCGCAGTATTTT.

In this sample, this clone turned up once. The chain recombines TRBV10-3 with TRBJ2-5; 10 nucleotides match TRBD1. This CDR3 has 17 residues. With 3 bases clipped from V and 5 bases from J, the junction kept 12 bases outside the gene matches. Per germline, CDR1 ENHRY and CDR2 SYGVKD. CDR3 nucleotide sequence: TGTGCCATCAGTGACCGCCGGGACAGGGGATTAGAGGAGACCCAGTACTTC. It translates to CAISDRRDRGLEETQYF.

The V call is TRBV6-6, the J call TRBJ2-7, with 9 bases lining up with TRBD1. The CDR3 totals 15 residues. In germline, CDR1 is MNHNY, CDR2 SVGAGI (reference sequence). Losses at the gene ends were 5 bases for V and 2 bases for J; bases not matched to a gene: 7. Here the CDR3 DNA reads TGTGCCAGCAGTCAACCGCGGGACAGGGCCTACGAGCAGTACTTC. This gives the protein CASSQPRDRAYEQYF.

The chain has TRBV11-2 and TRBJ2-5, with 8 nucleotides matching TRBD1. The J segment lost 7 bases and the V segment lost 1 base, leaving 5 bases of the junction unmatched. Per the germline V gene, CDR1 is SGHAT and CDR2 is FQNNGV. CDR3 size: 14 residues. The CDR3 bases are TGTGCCAGCAGCTTAGGGGGACAGGCCAGGACCCAGTACTTC. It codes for CASSLGGQARTQYF. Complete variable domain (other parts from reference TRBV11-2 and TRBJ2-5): EAGVAQSPRYKIIEKRQSVAFWCNPISGHATLYWYQQILGQGPKLLIQFQNNGVVDDSQLPKDRFSAERLKGVDSTLKIQPAKLEDSAVYLCASSLGGQARTQYFGPGTRLLVL.

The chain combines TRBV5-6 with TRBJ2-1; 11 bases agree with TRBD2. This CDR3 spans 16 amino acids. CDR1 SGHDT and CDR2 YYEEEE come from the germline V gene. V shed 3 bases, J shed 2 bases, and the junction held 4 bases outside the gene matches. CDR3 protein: CASSWGTSGAYNEQFF. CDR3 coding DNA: TGTGCCAGCAGCTGGGGGACTAGCGGAGCCTACAATGAGCAGTTCTTC.

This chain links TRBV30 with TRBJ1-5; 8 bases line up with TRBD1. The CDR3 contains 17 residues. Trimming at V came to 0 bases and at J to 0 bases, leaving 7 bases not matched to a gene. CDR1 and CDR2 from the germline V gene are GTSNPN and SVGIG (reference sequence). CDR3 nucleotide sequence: TGTGCCTGGAGTGTACGACAGGGGACTTATAGCAATCAGCCCCAGCATTTT. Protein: CAWSVRQGTYSNQPQHF.

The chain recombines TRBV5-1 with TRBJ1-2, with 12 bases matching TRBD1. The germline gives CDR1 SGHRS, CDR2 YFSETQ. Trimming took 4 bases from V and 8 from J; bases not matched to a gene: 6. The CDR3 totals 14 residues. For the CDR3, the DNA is TGCGCCAGCAGCGAGGGACAGGGGGCGAACGGCTACACCTTC. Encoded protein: CASSEGQGANGYTF.

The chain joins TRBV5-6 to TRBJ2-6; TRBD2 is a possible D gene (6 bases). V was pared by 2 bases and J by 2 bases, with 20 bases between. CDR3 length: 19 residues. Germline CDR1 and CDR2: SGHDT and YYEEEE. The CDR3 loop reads CASSFSTSPHGAGANVLTF. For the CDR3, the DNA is TGTGCCAGCAGCTTCAGCACTAGCCCTCACGGAGCTGGGGCCAACGTCCTGACTTTC.

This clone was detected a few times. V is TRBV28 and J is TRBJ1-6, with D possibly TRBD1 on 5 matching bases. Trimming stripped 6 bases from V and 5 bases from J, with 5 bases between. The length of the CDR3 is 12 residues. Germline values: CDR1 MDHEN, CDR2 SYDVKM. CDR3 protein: CASRDNNSPLHF. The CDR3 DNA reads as TGTGCCAGCAGGGACAATAATTCACCCCTCCACTTT.

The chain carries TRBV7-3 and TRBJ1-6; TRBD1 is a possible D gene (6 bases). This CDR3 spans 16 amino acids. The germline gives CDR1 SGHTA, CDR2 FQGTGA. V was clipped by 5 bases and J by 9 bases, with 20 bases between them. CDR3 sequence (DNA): TGTGCCAGCAGCCCACAGGGAGTAGGGCGCGGTTCACCCCTCCACTTT. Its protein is CASSPQGVGRGSPLHF.

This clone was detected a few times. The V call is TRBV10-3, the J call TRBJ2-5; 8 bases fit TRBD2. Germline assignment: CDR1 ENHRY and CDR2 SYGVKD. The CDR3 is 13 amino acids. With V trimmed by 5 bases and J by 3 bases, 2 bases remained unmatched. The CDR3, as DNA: TGTGCCATCAGTTTTAGCGGGGAAGAGACCCAGTACTTC. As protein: CAISFSGEETQYF.

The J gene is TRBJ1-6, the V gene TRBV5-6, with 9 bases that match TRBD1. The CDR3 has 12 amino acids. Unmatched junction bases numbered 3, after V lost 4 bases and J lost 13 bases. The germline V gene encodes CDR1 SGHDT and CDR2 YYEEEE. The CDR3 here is CASSPDRGPLHF. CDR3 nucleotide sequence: TGTGCCAGCAGCCCCGACAGGGGGCCCCTCCACTTT.

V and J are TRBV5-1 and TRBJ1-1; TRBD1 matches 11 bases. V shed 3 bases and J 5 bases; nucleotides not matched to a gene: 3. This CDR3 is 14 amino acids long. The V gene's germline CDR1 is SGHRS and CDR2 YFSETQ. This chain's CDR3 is CASSSGQGATEAFF. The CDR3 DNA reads TGCGCCAGCAGCTCCGGACAGGGGGCTACTGAAGCTTTCTTT.

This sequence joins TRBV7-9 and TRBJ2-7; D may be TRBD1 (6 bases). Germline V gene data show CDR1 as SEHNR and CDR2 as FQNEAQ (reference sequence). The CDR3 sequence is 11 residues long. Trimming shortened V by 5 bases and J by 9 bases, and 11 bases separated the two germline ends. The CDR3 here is CASSQAGAQYF. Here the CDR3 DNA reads TGTGCCAGCAGCCAAGCAGGGGCGCAGTACTTC.

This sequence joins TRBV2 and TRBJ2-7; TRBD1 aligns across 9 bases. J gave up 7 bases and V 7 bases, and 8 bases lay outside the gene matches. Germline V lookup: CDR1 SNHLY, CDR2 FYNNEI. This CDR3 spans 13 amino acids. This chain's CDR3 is CASTGTGNREQYF. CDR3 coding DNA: TGTGCCAGCACCGGGACAGGGAATCGAGAGCAGTACTTC.

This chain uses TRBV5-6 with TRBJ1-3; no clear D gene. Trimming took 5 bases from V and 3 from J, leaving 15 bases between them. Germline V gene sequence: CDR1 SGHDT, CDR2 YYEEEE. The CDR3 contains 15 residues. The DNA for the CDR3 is TGTGCCAGCAGTGTTTACGGGAGCTTTGGAAACACCATATATTTT. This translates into CASSVYGSFGNTIYF. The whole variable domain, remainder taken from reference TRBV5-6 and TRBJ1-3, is DAGVTQSPTHLIKTRGQQVTLRCSPKSGHDTVSWYQQALGQGPQFIFQYYEEEERQRGNFPDRFSGHQFPNYSSELNVNALLLGDSALYLCASSVYGSFGNTIYFGEGSWLTVV.

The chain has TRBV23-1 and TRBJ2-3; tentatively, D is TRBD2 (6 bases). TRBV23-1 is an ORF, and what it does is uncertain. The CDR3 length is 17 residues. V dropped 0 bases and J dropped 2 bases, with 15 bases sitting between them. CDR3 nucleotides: TGCGCCAGCAGTCAATCCCTACCCGGGAGCTACACAGATACGCAGTATTTT. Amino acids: CASSQSLPGSYTDTQYF.

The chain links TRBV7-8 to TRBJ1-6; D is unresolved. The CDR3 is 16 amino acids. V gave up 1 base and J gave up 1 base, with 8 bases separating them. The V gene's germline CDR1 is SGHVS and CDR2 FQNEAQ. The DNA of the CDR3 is TGTGCCAGCAGCTTAGTTCTGAGATCCTATAATTCACCCCTCCACTTT. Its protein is CASSLVLRSYNSPLHF.

The CDR3 region is CASSLLGLAGGTDTQYF. DNA for the CDR3: TGTGCCAGCAGCTTGTTGGGACTAGCGGGGGGGACAGATACGCAGTATTTT. The gene calls are TRBV5-6 and TRBJ2-3, with 16 bases identical to TRBD2. Looked up from germline, CDR1 is SGHDT and CDR2 is YYEEEE. CDR3 size: 17 residues. Losses at the gene ends were 1 base for V and 3 bases for J; bases not matched to a gene: 2.

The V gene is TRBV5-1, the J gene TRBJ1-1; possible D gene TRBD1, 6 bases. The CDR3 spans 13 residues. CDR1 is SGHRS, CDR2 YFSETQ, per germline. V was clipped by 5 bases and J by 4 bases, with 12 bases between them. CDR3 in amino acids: CASRTGSLTEAFF. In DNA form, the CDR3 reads TGCGCCAGCAGAACAGGGTCTCTCACTGAAGCTTTCTTT. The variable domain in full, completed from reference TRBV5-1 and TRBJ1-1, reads KAGVTQTPRYLIKTRGQQVTLSCSPISGHRSVSWYQQTPGQGLQFLFEYFSETQRNKGNFPGRFSGRQFSNSRSEMNVSTLELGDSALYLCASRTGSLTEAFFGQGTRLTVV.